The entry below gives a single T cell receptor beta chain sequence along with its context. CDR3 length: 13 residues. The germline gives CDR1 LNHDA, CDR2 SQIVND (reference sequence). The V and J ends lost 7 bases and 0 bases, in that order; junction bases with no gene match: 1. In the original workflow: Amplification of reference gene primers provided the estimated nucleated cell counts. Libraries were prepared by immunoSEQ multiplex PCR; TCRdb keeps only in-frame clonotypes and omits some of them. Clone size and the V and J calls come from that table; the DNA yielded D and trimming. This sample has some 150,000 clones, with roughly 82% found just once. These data originate in a study of blood T cell repertoires in COVID-19. About the research overall: Acute and convalescent COVID-19 specimens originated in the United States, Italy and Spain. T cells, B-cell-depleted T cells, or PBMCs provided the cDNA or gDNA that served as material.

The TCR was taken from a human donor in a cohort sampled during active COVID-19. Source material: peripheral blood. The V call is TRBV19, the J call TRBJ2-3, with TRBD1 matching over 7 bases. CDR3 nucleotide sequence: TGTGCCAGTACGACAGGGAGCACAGATACGCAGTATTTT. This translates into CASTTGSTDTQYF. Combining the CDR3 with reference TRBV19 and TRBJ2-3 gives the whole variable domain DGGITQSPKYLFRKEGQNVTLSCEQNLNHDAMYWYRQDPGQGLRLIYYSQIVNDFQKGDIAEGYSVSREKKESFPLTVTSAQKNPTAFYLCASTTGSTDTQYFGPGTRLTVL.